What follows are 9 T cell receptor beta chains derived from one specimen sequenced in a study of T cells in Graves' hyperthyroidism and ophthalmopathy. TCR beta CDR3 regions were amplified from RNA. The study used the HTBI primer set for a first-round RT-PCR of the TCR CDR3. TCRdb passed the multiplex PCR reads through MiXCR, listing each CDR3 protein once. The data contain around 690,000 distinct CDR3 sequences, roughly 17% of them singletons. Sequencing input: blood. The receptors were sampled from a man between 50 and 59 years old with Graves' hyperthyroidism.

About this clonotype: A clone one base away is much larger, so this may be a read error. The V call is TRBV11-2, the J call TRBJ2-7; D is unclear. This CDR3 region has 14 residues. Germline loops: CDR1 SGHAT, CDR2 FQNNGV. Trimming removed 0 bases from V and 6 bases from J, with 12 bases in between. The CDR3 is CASSLEAWVSEQYF. As DNA, the CDR3 is TGTGCCAGCAGCTTAGAGGCCTGGGTGTCCGAGCAGTACTTC.

This clonotype was recorded a few times. One end of the junction fails to match germline, which may point to a read error. The V call is TRBV28, the J call TRBJ2-3, with 13 bases fitting TRBD2. CDR1 MDHEN and CDR2 SYDVKM come from the germline V gene. This CDR3 spans 18 amino acids. The CDR3 DNA sequence: TGTGCCTGCAGTTCCTACCTTGGGACTAGCGGGAACACAGATACGCAGTATTTT. Amino acids: CACSSYLGTSGNTDTQYF.

This clonotype showed up many times. The genes are TRBV12-3 or TRBV12-4 and TRBJ2-3; possibly TRBD1 for D (6 bases). The CDR3 contains 15 residues. Deletions cut 5 bases from V and 0 bases from J, with 12 bases between. The chain's CDR3 is CASSTPGHSTDTQYF. In nucleotides, the CDR3 is TGTGCCAGCAGTACCCCGGGACACAGCACAGATACGCAGTATTTT.

As concerns this clonotype: This sequence may be a read error, since a much larger clone differs from it by one base. The rearrangement links TRBV28 to TRBJ1-1; unclear D gene. The length of the CDR3 is 13 residues. From germline, CDR1 is MDHEN and CDR2 SYDVKM. The CDR3 DNA follows: TGTGCCAACAGTTTAGAGGACGGACCTCAAGCTTTCTTT. Its protein is CANSLEDGPQAFF.

A note on this clonotype: A much larger clone is a single base away; this may be a read error. The chain has TRBV29-1 and TRBJ2-1, with D possibly matching TRBD2 (6 bases). Germline values: CDR1 SQVTM, CDR2 ANQGSEA. The CDR3 totals 12 residues. CDR3 sequence reads: CSGRRGMDERFF. In DNA form, the CDR3 reads TGCAGCGGGCGGAGGGGCATGGATGAGCGGTTCTTC.

This clonotype was counted ten times or more. The CDR3 nucleotides are TGTGCCAGCAGTTTTAAGGAGAGCTCAGATACGCAGTATTTT. Translated, it gives CASSFKESSDTQYF. This chain uses TRBV28 with TRBJ2-3; D call uncertain. The CDR3 is 14 residues long. Trimming took 3 bases from V and 4 from J, leaving 11 bases between them. Germline lookup yields CDR1 MDHEN and CDR2 SYDVKM.

V usage is TRBV2 and J usage is TRBJ2-5; 13 nucleotides agree with TRBD2. J was trimmed by 4 bases and V by 6 bases; bases with no gene match: 8. Germline values: CDR1 SNHLY, CDR2 FYNNEI. This CDR3 has 16 residues. In DNA form, the CDR3 reads TGTGCCAGCAGGCGAGGACTAGCGGGAGCAGGAGAGACCCAGTACTTC. It is translated as CASRRGLAGAGETQYF.

As for this clonotype: The junction departs from the called germline gene at one end, perhaps through a read error. The chain uses TRBV10-3 and TRBJ2-5, with 8 bases lining up with TRBD2. CDR1 is ENHRY, CDR2 SYGVKD, per germline. CDR3 length: 16 residues. CDR3 nucleotide sequence: TGTGCCAGCAGCCGCCGGGGGGGGGGGCACCAAGAGACCCAGTGCTTC. It specifies CASSRRGGGHQETQCF.

This clonotype has ten or more counts. The chain employs TRBV12-5 and TRBJ2-1; D possibly corresponds to TRBD1 (5 bases). The CDR3 consists of 12 residues. Germline V gene data show CDR1 as LGHNT and CDR2 as FRNRAP. The V gene lost 3 bases and the J gene lost 10 bases, with 10 bases spanning the gap. In DNA, the CDR3 is TGTGCTAGTGGTTTTGGTTCAGGGGAGCAGTTCTTC. Translation gives CASGFGSGEQFF.